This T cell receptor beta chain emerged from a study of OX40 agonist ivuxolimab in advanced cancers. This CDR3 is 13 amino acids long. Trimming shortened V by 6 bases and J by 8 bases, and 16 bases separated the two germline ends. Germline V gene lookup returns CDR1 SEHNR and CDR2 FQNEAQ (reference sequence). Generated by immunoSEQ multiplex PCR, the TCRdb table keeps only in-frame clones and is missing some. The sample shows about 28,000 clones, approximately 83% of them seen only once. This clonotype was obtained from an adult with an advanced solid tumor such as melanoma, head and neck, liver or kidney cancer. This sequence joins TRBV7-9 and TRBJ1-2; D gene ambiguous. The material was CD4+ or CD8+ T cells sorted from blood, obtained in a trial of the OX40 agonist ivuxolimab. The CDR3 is CASSSPPGKGYTF. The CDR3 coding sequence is TGTGCCAGCAGTTCCCCTCCAGGCAAGGGCTACACCTTC.